The clone carrying this TCR beta chain occurred a few times. The antigen is not known. The CDR3 covers 14 residues. The ends were cut back, 3 bases at V and 4 bases at J, with 12 bases in the middle. The use of a sample-barcoded 5' primer and a J-beta primer mix characterized a second PCR of about 7 to 12 cycles. MiXCR was run by TCRdb on the 5' RACE reads, yielding one entry per CDR3 protein. The table includes 550,000 to 750,000 distinct CDR3 sequences, 21% detected once. This record belongs to a study of blood T cells in healthy people across ages. Study-wide findings and caveats: While age rose, TCR beta diversity per million T cells dropped in a roughly linear way.

J is TRBJ1-1 and V is TRBV12-3 or TRBV12-4; D remains unclear. Specimen: blood. The clonotype was recovered from a man between 65 and 79 years old in good health. The CDR3: CASSFGDRGTEAFF. CDR3 sequence (DNA): TGTGCCAGCAGTTTCGGCGACCGGGGCACTGAAGCTTTCTTT.